This TCR beta chain was recovered during a study of shared clonotypes between healthy human individuals. Germline V gene lookup returns CDR1 SNHLY and CDR2 FYNNEI. CDR3 size: 13 residues. Trimming removed 3 bases at V and 3 bases at J, with 7 bases between. Study observations and caveats: Compared with memory subsets, naive subsets generally had larger estimated richness. With a handful of donors compared, about 5% of naive CD4 clonotypes were shared.

Generated by immunoSEQ multiplex PCR, the TCRdb table keeps only in-frame clones and is missing some. The sample records more than 550,000 clones, roughly 91% being singletons. Regarding this clone: What it binds is not known.

Input material: memory CD8+ T cells from PBMCs. Subset meaning: CD45RO+ cells pooled with CCR7-negative TemRA cells. J is TRBJ2-3 and V is TRBV2; the D gene is possibly TRBD1 (6 bases). The source of this sequence is a man in his late teens or twenties in good health. Some clones in this sample may be carry-over from other donors' samples. Written as DNA, the CDR3 is TGTGCCAGCAGTGACGGACAGACAGATACGCAGTATTTT. This encodes CASSDGQTDTQYF. The full variable domain, rest sourced from reference TRBV2 and TRBJ2-3, is EPEVTQTPSHQVTQMGQEVILRCVPISNHLYFYWYRQILGQKVEFLVSFYNNEISEKSEIFDDQFSVERPDGSNFTLKIRSTKLEDSAMYFCASSDGQTDTQYFGPGTRLTVL.